The TCR beta chain described here comes from a study of blood T cell repertoires in COVID-19. In the original processing: Amplification of reference gene primers provided the estimated nucleated cell counts. Method: immunoSEQ multiplex PCR; TCRdb's copy keeps in-frame clones and lacks some. V and J calls and clone size are as listed in that table; D and trimming were resolved from the DNA. The data hold 350,000 or so clones, with around 88% observed a single time. There are 15 residues in the CDR3. Trimming took 1 base from V and 5 from J, leaving 14 bases between them. Germline V lookup: CDR1 KGHSH, CDR2 LQKENI.

This receptor was taken from a woman in her twenties or thirties with COVID-19, enrolled during active disease. Specimen: peripheral blood. J is TRBJ1-1 and V is TRBV18, with D possibly being TRBD1 (6 bases). Here the CDR3 reads CASSPLGGGRTEAFF. The CDR3 region has the DNA TGTGCCAGCTCACCACTGGGGGGGGGCCGGACTGAAGCTTTCTTT.